These 21 T cell receptor beta chains were sequenced from one sample in a study of T cells in tuberculosis. Some clones are missing from TCRdb's copy, which holds only in-frame ones; the method was immunoSEQ multiplex PCR. The sample holds about 33,000 clones; just under 95% are singletons and the top ten take around 7.7%. The sequenced material came from PBMCs. All receptors derive from a donor aged 10-29 years with latent tuberculosis or without tuberculosis infection. Some clones in this sample may be carry-over from other donors' samples.

This chain connects TRBV7-8 to TRBJ1-5; 7 bases map to TRBD1. V was pared by 5 bases and J by 5 bases, with 9 bases of the junction left unmatched. CDR1 is SGHVS, CDR2 FQNEAQ, per germline. The CDR3 consists of 15 residues. The DNA of the CDR3 is TGTGCCAGCAGCCAAAACAGGGGTCTGTATCAGCCCCAGCATTTT. It encodes CASSQNRGLYQPQHF.

The rearrangement joins TRBV7-9 to TRBJ1-1; D not resolved. Trimming stripped 1 base from V and 1 base from J, with 10 bases between. This CDR3 contains 15 residues. Germline assignment: CDR1 SEHNR and CDR2 FQNEAQ (reference sequence). In DNA form, the CDR3 reads TGTGCCAGCAGCTTAGTTAAAAGCAAGAACACTGAAGCTTTCTTT. Encoded protein: CASSLVKSKNTEAFF.

The rearrangement uses TRBV11-2 and TRBJ1-1; D may be TRBD1 (5 bases). This CDR3 has 14 residues. Trimming pared 9 bases from V and 1 base from J, leaving 15 bases between. Germline V CDR1 and CDR2: SGHAT, FQNNGV. CDR3 residues: CASLGTGSNTEAFF. The DNA for the CDR3 is TGTGCCAGTCTTGGAACAGGCTCGAACACTGAAGCTTTCTTT.

The chain recombines TRBV7-9 with TRBJ1-2, with 7 bases lining up with TRBD1. CDR1 SEHNR and CDR2 FQNEAQ come from the germline V gene (reference sequence). This CDR3 region has 13 residues. Germline trimming cut 5 bases from V and 3 bases from J; bases unmatched to any gene: 3. The CDR3 sequence is CASSHTGDYGYTF. The CDR3 nucleotides are TGTGCCAGCAGCCATACAGGGGACTATGGCTACACCTTC.

This clone was counted only a few times. The V and J genes are TRBV2 and TRBJ2-7; no firm D call. CDR1 and CDR2 (germline): SNHLY, FYNNEI. Trimming took 3 bases from V and 2 from J, leaving 8 bases between them. CDR3 length: 13 residues. The CDR3, as DNA: TGTGCCAGCAGTGATGACGGAGCCTACGAGCAGTACTTC. It specifies CASSDDGAYEQYF.

V gene TRBV28 combines with J gene TRBJ2-7; D is uncertain. The CDR3 length is 13 residues. With 3 bases removed from V and 1 base from J, the gap between germline ends came to 7 bases. Germline CDR1 and CDR2: MDHEN and SYDVKM. The CDR3 bases are TGTGCCAGCAGTTTCGGCGGTTCCTACGAGCAGTACTTC. It encodes CASSFGGSYEQYF. Looking up the rest from reference TRBV28 and TRBJ2-7 gives the full variable domain: DVKVTQSSRYLVKRTGEKVFLECVQDMDHENMFWYRQDPGLGLRLIYFSYDVKMKEKGDIPEGYSVSREKKERFSLILESASTNQTSMYLCASSFGGSYEQYFGPGTRLTVT.

This clone was detected only once. The rearrangement uses TRBV5-1 and TRBJ2-7, with 9 bases matching TRBD2. The CDR3 length is 16 residues. After removal of 1 base from V and 1 base from J, the junction contained 6 bases not matched to a gene. Germline CDR1 SGHRS, CDR2 YFSETQ. CDR3 sequence reads: CASSLLNSGSSYEQYF. CDR3 nucleotide sequence: TGCGCCAGCAGCTTGTTGAATAGCGGGAGTTCCTACGAGCAGTACTTC.

The chain recombines TRBV7-8 with TRBJ2-7, with D unclear. V was cut by 1 base and J by 0 bases, with 7 bases left in between. The CDR3 is made up of 14 amino acids. Germline V gene sequence: CDR1 SGHVS, CDR2 FQNEAQ. The CDR3 DNA reads TGTGCCAGCAGCTTAGGTTGGAGCTCCTACGAGCAGTACTTC. As protein: CASSLGWSSYEQYF.

This clone was recorded only once. V gene TRBV2 combines with J gene TRBJ1-1; TRBD1 might be the D (5 bases). V was shortened by 3 bases and J by 3 bases, with 14 bases between the two germline ends. Germline CDR1 SNHLY, CDR2 FYNNEI. The CDR3 length is 15 residues. DNA for the CDR3: TGTGCCAGCAGTGAGTTTTTTGACAGCTACACTGAAGCTTTCTTT. Translating gives CASSEFFDSYTEAFF. The full variable domain, in which reference TRBV2 and TRBJ1-1 provide the parts outside the CDR3, is EPEVTQTPSHQVTQMGQEVILRCVPISNHLYFYWYRQILGQKVEFLVSFYNNEISEKSEIFDDQFSVERPDGSNFTLKIRSTKLEDSAMYFCASSEFFDSYTEAFFGQGTRLTVV.

V and J are TRBV27 and TRBJ1-1; 7 bases line up with TRBD1. Trimming at V came to 8 bases and at J to 1 base, leaving 7 bases not matched to a gene. Germline V gene data show CDR1 as MNHEY and CDR2 as SMNVEV (reference sequence). The CDR3 consists of 14 residues. The CDR3 bases are TGTGCCAGCGTTCCGACAGGGACGAACACTGAAGCTTTCTTT. Its translation: CASVPTGTNTEAFF.

The chain carries TRBV2 and TRBJ2-2; 10 bases line up with TRBD2. The CDR3 spans 16 residues. Germline trimming cut 4 bases from V and 6 bases from J; bases unmatched to any gene: 8. Germline CDR1 SNHLY, CDR2 FYNNEI. The CDR3 region is CASSGGSSGSPGELFF. The CDR3 bases are TGTGCCAGCAGTGGCGGTTCTAGCGGGAGCCCCGGGGAGCTGTTTTTT.

The rearrangement joins TRBV2 to TRBJ2-5; 12 positions match TRBD2. The CDR3 runs 15 residues. Trimming removed 6 bases from V and 5 bases from J; junction bases left unmatched: 7. The germline CDR1 and CDR2 sequences are SNHLY and FYNNEI. As DNA, the CDR3 is TGTGCCAGCAGGCTGACTAGCGGGAGTAGGGAGACCCAGTACTTC. Protein: CASRLTSGSRETQYF.

The rearrangement uses TRBV7-8 and TRBJ2-3, with D unclear. The V gene lost 2 bases and the J gene lost 0 bases, with 6 bases spanning the gap. The CDR3 has 14 residues. Germline CDR1 SGHVS, CDR2 FQNEAQ. The chain's CDR3 is CASSLLTSTDTQYF. The CDR3 nucleotides are TGTGCCAGCAGCTTACTGACTAGCACAGATACGCAGTATTTT.

V and J are TRBV5-6 and TRBJ2-1; 12 bases agree with TRBD2. The CDR3 extends over 17 amino acids. The ends lost 9 bases at V and 7 bases at J; junction bases unmatched: 17. The germline CDR1 and CDR2 sequences are SGHDT and YYEEEE. The CDR3 bases are TGTGCCACCTCGGGCACTAGCGGGAGGACGGCGGGAAATGAGCAGTTCTTC. Protein product: CATSGTSGRTAGNEQFF.

The V call is TRBV7-9, the J call TRBJ1-1; D is unclear. This CDR3 region has 16 residues. The V end lost 0 bases, the J end lost 4 bases, and 15 bases lay between the germline ends. CDR1 SEHNR and CDR2 FQNEAQ come from the germline V gene (reference sequence). CDR3 protein: CASSLAGESRGTEAFF. The CDR3 DNA reads as TGTGCCAGCAGCTTAGCGGGTGAATCTAGAGGCACTGAAGCTTTCTTT. The variable domain in full, completed from reference TRBV7-9 and TRBJ1-1, reads DTGVSQNPRHKITKRGQNVTFRCDPISEHNRLYWYRQTLGQGPEFLTYFQNEAQLEKSRLLSDRFSAERPKGSFSTLEIQRTEQGDSAMYLCASSLAGESRGTEAFFGQGTRLTVV.

CDR3 sequence reads: CASSLGTGNEQFF. The CDR3 DNA sequence: TGCGCCAGCAGCTTGGGAACGGGAAATGAGCAGTTCTTC. The rearrangement uses TRBV5-1 and TRBJ2-1, with a tentative D call TRBD2 (5 bases). Germline CDR1 SGHRS, CDR2 YFSETQ. Trimming took off 0 bases at V and 7 bases at J, with 8 bases between the two ends. The CDR3 totals 13 residues.

The chain uses TRBV7-9 and TRBJ1-4; weak D call: TRBD1 (5 bases). CDR1 and CDR2 from the germline V gene are SEHNR and FQNEAQ (reference sequence). V lost 3 bases and J lost 3, with 17 bases in between. CDR3 size: 17 residues. The CDR3 sequence: CASSFYIGVSPNEKLFF. Written as DNA, the CDR3 is TGTGCCAGCAGCTTCTACATAGGGGTTTCGCCTAATGAAAAACTGTTTTTT. The full variable domain, in which reference TRBV7-9 and TRBJ1-4 provide the parts outside the CDR3, is DTGVSQNPRHKITKRGQNVTFRCDPISEHNRLYWYRQTLGQGPEFLTYFQNEAQLEKSRLLSDRFSAERPKGSFSTLEIQRTEQGDSAMYLCASSFYIGVSPNEKLFFGSGTQLSVL.

The chain employs TRBV6-5 and TRBJ2-1, with D possibly TRBD1 on 6 matching bases. The CDR3 loop spans 15 amino acids. Germline V gene data show CDR1 as MNHEY and CDR2 as SVGAGI. Deletions cut 2 bases from V and 2 bases from J, with 10 bases between. The CDR3 DNA sequence: TGTGCCAGCAGTTACGGGGACAACCCCTACAATGAGCAGTTCTTC. Translated: CASSYGDNPYNEQFF.

The CDR3 region has the DNA TGTGCCAGCTCAGCGGGACAGGTGCCGGTGCGTGGCTACACCTTC. Translation gives CASSAGQVPVRGYTF. The chain couples TRBV18 to TRBJ1-2; TRBD1 matches 8 bases. The CDR3 runs to 15 residues. V shed 5 bases, J shed 7 bases, and the junction held 12 bases outside the gene matches. Germline V CDR1 and CDR2: KGHSH, LQKENI.

The genes are TRBV28 and TRBJ2-1; weak D call: TRBD1 (6 bases). This CDR3 has 17 residues. Trimming pared 6 bases from V and 0 bases from J, leaving 18 bases between. Germline V gives CDR1 MDHEN, CDR2 SYDVKM. CDR3 protein: CASRSYRVLSSYNEQFF. CDR3 nucleotide sequence: TGTGCCAGCAGGTCCTACAGGGTCCTAAGCTCCTACAATGAGCAGTTCTTC. The full variable domain, in which reference TRBV28 and TRBJ2-1 provide the parts outside the CDR3, is DVKVTQSSRYLVKRTGEKVFLECVQDMDHENMFWYRQDPGLGLRLIYFSYDVKMKEKGDIPEGYSVSREKKERFSLILESASTNQTSMYLCASRSYRVLSSYNEQFFGPGTRLTVL.

The chain has TRBV6-1 and TRBJ2-3; no reliable D call. Trimming stripped 6 bases from V and 8 bases from J, with 6 bases between. Germline assignment: CDR1 MNHNS and CDR2 SASEGT. The CDR3 runs 10 residues. This CDR3 is CASREITQYF. Written as DNA, the CDR3 is TGTGCCAGCAGGGAGATTACGCAGTATTTT.